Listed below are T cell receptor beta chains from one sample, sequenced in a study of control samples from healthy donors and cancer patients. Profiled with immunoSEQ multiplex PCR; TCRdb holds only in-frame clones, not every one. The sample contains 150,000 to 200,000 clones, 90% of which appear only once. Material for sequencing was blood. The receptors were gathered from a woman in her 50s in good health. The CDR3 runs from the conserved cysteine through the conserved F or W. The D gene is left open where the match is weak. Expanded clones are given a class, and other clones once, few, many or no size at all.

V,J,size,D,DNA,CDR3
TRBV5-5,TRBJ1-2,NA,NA,TGTGCCAGCAGCTTGGCAGTCAGCAACTATGGCTACACCTTC,CASSLAVSNYGYTF
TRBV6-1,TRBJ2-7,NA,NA,TGTGCCAGCAGTGAAGTGTGGGGGAGCTCCTACGAGCAGTACTTC,CASSEVWGSSYEQYF
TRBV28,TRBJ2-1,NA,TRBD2,TGTGCCAGCACTAGCGGGAGAAATGAGCAGTTCTTC,CASTSGRNEQFF
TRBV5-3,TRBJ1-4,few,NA,TGTGCCAGAAGGCCCCTCGGGGGAAAACTGTTTTTT,CARRPLGGKLFF
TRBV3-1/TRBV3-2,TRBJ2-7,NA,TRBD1,TGTGCCAGCAGCCTCGGACAGGGGTCCTTCGGCGAGCAGTACTTC,CASSLGQGSFGEQYF
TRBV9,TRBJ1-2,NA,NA,TGTGCCAGCAGCGTAGAACCAGGATCCTATGGCTACACCTTC,CASSVEPGSYGYTF
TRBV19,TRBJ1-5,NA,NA,TGTGCCAGTAGTTCCGTAAATTATCAGCCCCAGCATTTT,CASSSVNYQPQHF
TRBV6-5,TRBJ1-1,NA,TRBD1,TGTGCCAGCAGCCTTACAGGGGAGAACACTGAAGCTTTCTTT,CASSLTGENTEAFF
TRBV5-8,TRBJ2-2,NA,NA,TGTGCCAGCAGCTTGGGACAGTTTACCGGGGAGCTGTTTTTT,CASSLGQFTGELFF
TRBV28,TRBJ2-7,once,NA,TGTGCCAGCAGTTTAGACCCAGCGTCCTACGAGCAGTACTTC,CASSLDPASYEQYF
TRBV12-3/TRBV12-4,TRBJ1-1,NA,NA,TGTGCCAGCAGTTGGGGGGGCACTGAAGCTTTCTTT,CASSWGGTEAFF
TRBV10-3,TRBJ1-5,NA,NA,TGTGCCATCTCAAGAGAGGGGAATAGCAATCAGCCCCAGCATTTT,CAISREGNSNQPQHF
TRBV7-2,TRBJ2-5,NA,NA,TGTGCCAGCAGCTTAGCGAACAGGGATGAGACCCAGTACTTC,CASSLANRDETQYF
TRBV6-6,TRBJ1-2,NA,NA,TGTGCCAGCAGCCACCGACGGGACTATGGCTACACCTTC,CASSHRRDYGYTF
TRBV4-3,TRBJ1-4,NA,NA,TGCGCCAGCAGCCACTGGGGGGGTGGGGAAAAACTGTTTTTT,CASSHWGGGEKLFF
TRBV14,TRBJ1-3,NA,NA,TGTGCCAGCAGCTTCCTCAGGGTAGGAAACACCATATATTTT,CASSFLRVGNTIYF
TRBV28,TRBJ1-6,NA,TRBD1,TGTGCCAGCAGTTCCGGGACAGGGGCGATTTCACCCCTCCACTTT,CASSSGTGAISPLHF
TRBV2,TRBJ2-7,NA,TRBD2,TGTGCCGTGTTACTAGCGGGTACCGGTAGTAGCTCCTACGAGCAGTACTTC,CAVLLAGTGSSSYEQYF
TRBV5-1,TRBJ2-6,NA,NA,TGCGCCAGCAGCACTTCTGGGGCCAACGTCCTGACTTTC,CASSTSGANVLTF
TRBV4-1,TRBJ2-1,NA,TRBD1,TGCGCCAGCAGCCCCAGGACAGGGCGGGTAAATGAGCAGTTCTTC,CASSPRTGRVNEQFF
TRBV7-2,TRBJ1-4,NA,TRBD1,TGTGCCAGCAGCCCTCGGGACAGAGAAAAACTGTTTTTT,CASSPRDREKLFF
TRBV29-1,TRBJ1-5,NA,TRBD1,TGCAGCGCCCGAGGGGCAGGGGGCGGCAATCAGCCCCAGCATTTT,CSARGAGGGNQPQHF
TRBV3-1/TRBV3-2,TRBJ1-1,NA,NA,TGTGCCAGCAGCCTGGCGCGGTCGGGGCGCGGCGCTGAAGCTTTCTTT,CASSLARSGRGAEAFF
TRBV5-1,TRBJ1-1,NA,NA,TGCGCCAGCAGCCCCGGGACTAGGAACACTGAAGCTTTCTTT,CASSPGTRNTEAFF